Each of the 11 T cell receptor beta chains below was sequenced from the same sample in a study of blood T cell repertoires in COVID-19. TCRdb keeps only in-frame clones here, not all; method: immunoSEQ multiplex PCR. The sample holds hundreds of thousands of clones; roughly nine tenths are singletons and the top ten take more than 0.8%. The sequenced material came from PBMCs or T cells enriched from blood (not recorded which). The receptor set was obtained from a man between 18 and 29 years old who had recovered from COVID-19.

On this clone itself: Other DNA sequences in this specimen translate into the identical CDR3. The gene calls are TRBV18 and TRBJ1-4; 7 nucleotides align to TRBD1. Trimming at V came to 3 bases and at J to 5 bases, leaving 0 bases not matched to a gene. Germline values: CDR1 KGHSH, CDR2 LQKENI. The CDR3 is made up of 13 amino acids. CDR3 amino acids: CASSPDRNEKLFF. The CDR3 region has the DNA TGTGCCAGCTCACCGGACAGGAATGAAAAACTGTTTTTT.

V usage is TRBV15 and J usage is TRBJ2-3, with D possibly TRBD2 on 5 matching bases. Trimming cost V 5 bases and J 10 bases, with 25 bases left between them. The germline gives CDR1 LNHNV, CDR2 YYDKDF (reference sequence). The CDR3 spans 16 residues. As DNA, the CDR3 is TGTGCCACCAGCCAAGAAAGCGGAGCCGTCAGTATTGCGCAGTATTTT. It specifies CATSQESGAVSIAQYF.

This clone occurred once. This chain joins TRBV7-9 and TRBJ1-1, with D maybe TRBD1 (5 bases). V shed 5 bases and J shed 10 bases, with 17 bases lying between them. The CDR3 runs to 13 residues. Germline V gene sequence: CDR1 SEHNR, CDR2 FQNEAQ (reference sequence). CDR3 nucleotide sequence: TGTGCCAGCAGCCTATCGAGTGGGGCTCGAGCTTTCTTT. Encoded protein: CASSLSSGARAFF.

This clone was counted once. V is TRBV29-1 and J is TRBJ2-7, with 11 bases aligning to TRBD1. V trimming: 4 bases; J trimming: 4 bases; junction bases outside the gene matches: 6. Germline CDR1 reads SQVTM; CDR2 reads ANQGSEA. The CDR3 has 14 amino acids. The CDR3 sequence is CSVGGTGGRYEQYF. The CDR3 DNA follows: TGCAGCGTTGGGGGGACAGGGGGTCGGTACGAGCAGTACTTC.

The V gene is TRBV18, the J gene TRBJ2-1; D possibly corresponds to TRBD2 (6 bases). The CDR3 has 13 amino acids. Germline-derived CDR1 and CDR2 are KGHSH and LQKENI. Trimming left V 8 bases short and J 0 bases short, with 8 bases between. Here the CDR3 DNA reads TGTGCCAGCGGGGAGGCCTCCTACAATGAGCAGTTCTTC. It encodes CASGEASYNEQFF.

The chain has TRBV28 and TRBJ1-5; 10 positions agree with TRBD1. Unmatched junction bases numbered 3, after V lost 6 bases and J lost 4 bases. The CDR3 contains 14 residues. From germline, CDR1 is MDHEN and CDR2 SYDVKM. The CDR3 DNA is TGTGCCAGCAGGGGGACAGGGGTGAATCAGCCCCAGCATTTT. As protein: CASRGTGVNQPQHF.

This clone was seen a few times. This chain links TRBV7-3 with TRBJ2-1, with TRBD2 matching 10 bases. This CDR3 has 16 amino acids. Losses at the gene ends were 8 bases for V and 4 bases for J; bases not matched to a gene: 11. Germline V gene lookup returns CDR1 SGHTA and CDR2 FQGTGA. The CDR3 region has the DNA TGTGCCAGCTCCCCCACTAGCGGGACCGTTTACAATGAGCAGTTCTTC. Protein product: CASSPTSGTVYNEQFF.

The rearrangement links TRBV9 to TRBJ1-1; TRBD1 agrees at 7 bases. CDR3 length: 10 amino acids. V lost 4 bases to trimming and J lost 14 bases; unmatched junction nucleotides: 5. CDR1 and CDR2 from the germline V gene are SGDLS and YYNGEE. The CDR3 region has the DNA TGTGCCAGCAGCCCCCGACAGGGATTCTTT. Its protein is CASSPRQGFF.

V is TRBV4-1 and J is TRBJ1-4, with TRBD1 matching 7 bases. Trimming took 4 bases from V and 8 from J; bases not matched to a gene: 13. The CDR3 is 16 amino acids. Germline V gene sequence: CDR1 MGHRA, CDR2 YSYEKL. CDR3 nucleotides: TGCGCCAGCAGCCCCTACCGACAGGGTGAGGGGGAAAAACTGTTTTTT. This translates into CASSPYRQGEGEKLFF.

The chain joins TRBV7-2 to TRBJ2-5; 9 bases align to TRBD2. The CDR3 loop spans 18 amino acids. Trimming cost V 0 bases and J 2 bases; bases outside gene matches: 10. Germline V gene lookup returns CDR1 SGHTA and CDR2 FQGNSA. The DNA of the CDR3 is TGTGCCAGCAGCTTAGCCCCAGGTCTTACTAGCGGGCAAGAGACCCAGTACTTC. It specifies CASSLAPGLTSGQETQYF.

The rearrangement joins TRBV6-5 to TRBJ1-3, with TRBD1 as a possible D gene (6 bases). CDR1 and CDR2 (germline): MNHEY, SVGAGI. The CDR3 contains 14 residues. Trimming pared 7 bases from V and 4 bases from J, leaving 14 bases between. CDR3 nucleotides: TGTGCCAGCACTGGCAGGGGAGAAGGAAACACCATATATTTT. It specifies CASTGRGEGNTIYF.